These T cell receptor beta chains were read from a single sample in a study of blood T cell repertoires in COVID-19. Profiled with immunoSEQ multiplex PCR; TCRdb holds only in-frame clones, not every one. The table has approximately 150,000 clones, around 81% seen once. Sequenced: PBMCs or T cells enriched from blood (not recorded which). The receptors stem from a man aged 35 to 55 who had recovered from COVID-19. Each CDR3 is given with its conserved first and last residue. The D gene is left open where the match is weak. Clone size is stated in some rows and not others, as once, few, many or a class when expanded.

j_call,d_call,v_call,clone_size,cdr3_aa,cdr3_nt
TRBJ2-1,TRBD2,TRBV9,once,CASSEPRRTSGGVGEQFF,TGTGCCAGCAGCGAGCCCCGCCGGACTAGCGGGGGTGTGGGTGAGCAGTTCTTC
TRBJ1-2,-,TRBV3-1/TRBV3-2,-,CASSLKGALPYGYTF,TGTGCCAGCAGCCTTAAAGGAGCCCTACCTTATGGCTACACCTTC
TRBJ2-1,-,TRBV20-1,many,CSVGPNNEQFF,TGCAGTGTGGGGCCCAATAATGAGCAGTTCTTC
TRBJ2-3,TRBD2,TRBV18,-,CASSPASGGAGTDTQYF,TGTGCCAGCTCACCCGCTAGCGGGGGGGCGGGCACAGATACGCAGTATTTT
TRBJ1-6,TRBD1,TRBV4-1,-,CASSQEQGRNNSPLHF,TGCGCCAGCAGCCAAGAACAGGGGCGAAATAATTCACCCCTCCACTTT
TRBJ1-1,TRBD1,TRBV9,-,CASSVGAGTDEAFF,TGTGCCAGCAGCGTAGGGGCAGGGACAGATGAAGCTTTCTTT
TRBJ1-2,TRBD1,TRBV23-1,few,CASSHLKDRGRDYGYTF,TGCGCCAGCAGTCACTTAAAGGACAGGGGGAGAGACTATGGCTACACCTTC
TRBJ2-3,TRBD2,TRBV11-2,-,CASSLPSGSTDTQYF,TGTGCCAGCAGCTTACCTAGCGGCAGCACAGATACGCAGTATTTT
TRBJ1-5,-,TRBV21-1,-,CASSNWDRGRDSNQPQHF,TGTGCCAGCAGCAACTGGGACAGGGGGCGCGATTCCAATCAGCCCCAGCATTTT
TRBJ2-7,-,TRBV5-1,-,CASSLQVAGGGEQYF,TGCGCCAGCAGCTTGCAAGTGGCGGGTGGAGGCGAGCAGTACTTC
TRBJ1-1,-,TRBV6-5,many,CASRRTTGGEVAFF,TGTGCCAGCAGGAGAACGACCGGGGGGGAGGTGGCTTTCTTT
TRBJ2-3,TRBD2,TRBV10-3,-,CAIMRAGGPADTQYF,TGTGCCATCATGAGGGCGGGGGGGCCGGCAGATACGCAGTATTTT
TRBJ1-1,TRBD1,TRBV18,-,CASSPTQTGGNTEAFF,TGTGCCAGCTCACCTACCCAGACAGGGGGGAACACTGAAGCTTTCTTT
TRBJ2-3,-,TRBV3-1/TRBV3-2,-,CASSQALPDTQYF,TGTGCCAGCAGCCAAGCCCTACCTGATACGCAGTATTTT
TRBJ2-7,-,TRBV6-1,-,CASSETAPQVQYF,TGTGCCAGCAGTGAAACAGCCCCCCAAGTGCAGTACTTC
TRBJ1-1,-,TRBV7-3,few,CASSLIRRGRNTEAFF,TGTGCCAGCAGCTTAATACGGCGGGGCAGGAACACTGAAGCTTTCTTT
TRBJ1-2,TRBD1,TRBV7-8,-,CASSLSTGGDYGYTF,TGTGCCAGCAGCTTGTCGACAGGGGGCGACTATGGCTACACCTTC
TRBJ1-2,-,TRBV4-1,-,CASSQDFGGPNYGYTF,TGCGCCAGCAGCCAAGATTTCGGGGGGCCTAACTATGGCTACACCTTC
TRBJ1-1,-,TRBV25-1,few,CASRYFSEAFF,TGTGCCAGCAGGTATTTTTCTGAAGCTTTCTTT
TRBJ2-3,TRBD2,TRBV6-5,-,CASGRLAGLGDTQYF,TGTGCCAGCGGAAGACTAGCGGGCCTTGGAGATACGCAGTATTTT
TRBJ2-1,-,TRBV9,few,CASSPQAGGNYNEQFF,TGTGCCAGCAGCCCGCAAGCGGGCGGGAACTACAATGAGCAGTTCTTC
TRBJ2-7,-,TRBV6-1,-,CASSERQVSYEQYF,TGTGCCAGCAGTGAACGACAGGTCTCCTACGAGCAGTACTTC